This TCR beta chain came from a study of metastatic and nonmetastatic thyroid tumors. Turning to the study itself: Comparative analysis of repertoires was undertaken across blood and tumor or nodule tissue obtained from malignant and benign thyroid patients. Study results and limitations: Relative to benign nodules, malignant thyroid tumors were reportedly characterized by significantly elevated TCR beta diversity in blood and tumor.

CDR3 length equals 11 residues. Per germline, CDR1 MDHEN and CDR2 SYDVKM. No patient received treatment before thyroid surgery. In the original processing: CDR3 differences across clinicopathological groups were used to build a distant-metastasis classifier for papillary thyroid cancer. TCRdb re-called the PCR reads through MiXCR. The V and J calls and clone size are TCRdb's, not the authors'. This sample carries just under 20,000 clones, approximately 22% of them seen once, and the ten largest clones take 10%. By sample share, this clone is medium-sized. As yet, its antigen is unknown. One junction end disagrees with the germline gene, perhaps due to a read error.

Sequencing was performed on tumor tissue. The J gene is TRBJ2-3, the V gene TRBV28; 7 bases align to TRBD1. This TCR derives from a male donor with papillary thyroid cancer or a benign thyroid nodule (not recorded which). Some clones in this sample may be carry-over from other donors' samples. CDR3 DNA sequence: TGTGCCAGCCGTCGACAGGGATCGAAGGATTTT. This translates into CASRRQGSKDF.